A single T cell receptor (beta chain) is shown here with its context. Since no conserved phenylalanine or tryptophan closes the CDR3, a read error is the likely cause. This entry is derived from a study of T cell changes during pregnancy in multiple sclerosis. TCRdb's copy holds only in-frame clones and misses some; the assay was immunoSEQ multiplex PCR. The table lists approximately 41,000 clones, around 90% of them singletons. The CDR3 sequence is 16 residues long. Per germline, CDR1 MNHEY and CDR2 SMNVEV (reference sequence). V shed 0 bases and J shed 5 bases, with 16 bases lying between them. The J gene is TRBJ1-2, the V gene TRBV27; possible D gene TRBD1, 5 bases. The sequenced sample was PBMCs (not recorded whether the cells were cultured). This sequence originates from a female donor with multiple sclerosis, enrolled in a pregnancy study. The DNA for the CDR3 is TGTGCCAGCAGTTTATCGGCTGGGACTCGGGGGTATGGCTACACCCTC. It specifies CASSLSAGTRGYGYTL.